This T cell receptor beta chain was documented in a study of OX40 agonist ivuxolimab in advanced cancers. Looking at the study overall: Patients received the agonistic anti-OX40 (CD134) antibody ivuxolimab. Study-wide results and caveats: CD8+ T cells (on average) carried more expanded clones than CD4+ T cells. Expansion of clones was among the lowest in partial responders at 0.1-3.0 mg/kg.

The V end lost 4 bases, the J end lost 4 bases, and 16 bases lay between the germline ends. Germline CDR1 and CDR2: SNHLY and FYNNEI. This CDR3 spans 15 amino acids. A note on this clone: What it recognizes is unknown.

Some clones are missing from TCRdb's copy, which holds only in-frame ones; the method was immunoSEQ multiplex PCR. The sample lists 72,000 or so clones; 87% were seen once. The receptor comes from an adult with an advanced solid tumor such as melanoma, head and neck, liver or kidney cancer. Sequences were derived from CD4+ or CD8+ T cells sorted from blood, sampled in a trial of the OX40 agonist ivuxolimab. This chain connects TRBV2 to TRBJ1-2; D gene ambiguous. The CDR3 DNA follows: TGTGCCAGCAGTGTAGGGTCACACACTCCCTATGGCTACACCTTC. This translates into CASSVGSHTPYGYTF.